A selection of T cell receptor beta chains follows, all from one sample in a study of shared clonotypes between healthy human individuals. The data were produced by immunoSEQ multiplex PCR, yet TCRdb's version contains in-frame clones alone and is incomplete. The sample shows millions of clones, around 96% of them seen only once. Material for sequencing was naive CD8+ T cells sorted from blood. The origin of the receptors is a man aged 18 to 30 in good health. CDR3s include the opening cysteine and the closing phenylalanine or tryptophan. Fields, in order: D gene, J gene, clone size, V gene, CDR3 DNA, CDR3 protein. The D gene is left open where the match is weak. Only some rows state a clone size, as once, few, many or a class for expanded clones.

TRBD1 | TRBJ1-2 | once | TRBV12-5 | TGTGCTAGTGGTTTGGGACAGGGGACTAACTATGGCTACACCTTC | CASGLGQGTNYGYTF
TRBD1 | TRBJ1-3 | . | TRBV30 | TGTGCCTGGACCGGGACAGGGCTTGTTGGAGACTCTGGAAACACCATATATTTT | CAWTGTGLVGDSGNTIYF
. | TRBJ1-2 | once | TRBV7-2 | TGTGCCAGCAGCCCATCCCCGCAAGGGGCTAACTATGGCTACACCTTC | CASSPSPQGANYGYTF
TRBD2 | TRBJ2-3 | . | TRBV13 | TGTGCCAGCAGCCTTCGGACTAGCGGGGTAGATACGCAGTATTTT | CASSLRTSGVDTQYF
TRBD2 | TRBJ2-5 | once | TRBV4-1 | TGCGCCAGCAGCCAAGTTGAAGCGGGGGCTGAAGAGACCCAGTACTTC | CASSQVEAGAEETQYF
TRBD1 | TRBJ1-1 | . | TRBV18 | TGTGCCAGCTCAGCCTACAGGGGCACTGAAGCTTTCTTT | CASSAYRGTEAFF
. | TRBJ1-3 | . | TRBV4-1 | TGCGCCAGCAGCCAAGACATCCGAAGCTCTGGAAACACCATATATTTT | CASSQDIRSSGNTIYF
. | TRBJ2-1 | . | TRBV6-5 | TGTGCCAGCAGTGGGCTAGGATGGAATGAGCAGTTCTTC | CASSGLGWNEQFF
TRBD1 | TRBJ2-7 | . | TRBV30 | TGTGCCTGGAGGGGACAGGGGACCTCCTACGAGCAGTACTTC | CAWRGQGTSYEQYF
. | TRBJ2-7 | . | TRBV5-1 | TGCGCCAGCAGCCCGAGGAGCTCCTACGAGCAGTACTTC | CASSPRSSYEQYF
. | TRBJ1-1 | . | TRBV27 | TGTGCCAGCAGTTTAGTGGTGAACACTGAAGCTTTCTTT | CASSLVVNTEAFF
TRBD2 | TRBJ2-1 | . | TRBV7-9 | TGTGCCAGCAGCTTAACCGGCTGGGCGGGAGGTTACAATGAGCAGTTCTTC | CASSLTGWAGGYNEQFF
. | TRBJ1-4 | few | TRBV29-1 | TGCAGCGTTTTCCTTGGGGGCAGTAATGAAAAACTGTTTTTT | CSVFLGGSNEKLFF
. | TRBJ2-3 | . | TRBV9 | TGTGCCAGCAGCGTAGCGGTTACCGACAAAACAGATACGCAGTATTTT | CASSVAVTDKTDTQYF
. | TRBJ2-7 | . | TRBV18 | TGTGCCAGCTCACCAGGGCTGGGCGAGCAGTACTTC | CASSPGLGEQYF
. | TRBJ2-5 | . | TRBV7-9 | TGTGCCAGCAGCTTCTCGGACGGGGAACAAGAGACCCAGTACTTC | CASSFSDGEQETQYF
. | TRBJ1-1 | . | TRBV18 | TGTGCCAGCTCACCTACGAACACTGAAGCTTTCTTT | CASSPTNTEAFF
TRBD1 | TRBJ2-5 | . | TRBV7-9 | TGTGCCAGCAGCTTACCACCTACAGGGGAAGAGACCCAGTACTTC | CASSLPPTGEETQYF
. | TRBJ2-3 | . | TRBV27 | TGTGCCAGCAGTTTAAACCAATTCACAGATACGCAGTATTTT | CASSLNQFTDTQYF
. | TRBJ2-5 | . | TRBV2 | TGTGCCAGCAGTGTGGGGACACAAGAGACCCAGTACTTC | CASSVGTQETQYF
TRBD1 | TRBJ2-5 | . | TRBV28 | TGTGCCAGCAGTTTCAACCCGGGACAGGGAGACGGAGAGACCCAGTACTTC | CASSFNPGQGDGETQYF
. | TRBJ2-3 | . | TRBV2 | TGTGCCAGCAGTGTAGCTCTGGGAGATACGCAGTATTTT | CASSVALGDTQYF
. | TRBJ1-6 | . | TRBV10-2 | TGCGCCAGCAGTGAGAGCAGGGGAAGATATAATTCACCCCTCCACTTT | CASSESRGRYNSPLHF
TRBD1 | TRBJ1-5 | . | TRBV2 | TGTGCCAGCAGTCAAACAGGGGGCGCCGAGGATAGCAATCAGCCCCAGCATTTT | CASSQTGGAEDSNQPQHF
TRBD1 | TRBJ1-4 | once | TRBV7-3 | TGTGCCAGCAGATCCGACAGGGTTTCTGAAAAACTGTTTTTT | CASRSDRVSEKLFF
. | TRBJ2-5 | . | TRBV9 | TGTGCCAGCAGCGTTGATGTGAGGGAGACCCAGTACTTC | CASSVDVRETQYF
. | TRBJ2-5 | . | TRBV6-5 | TGTGCCAGCAGTTACGCCCCGGGGCGGAAAGAGACCCAGTACTTC | CASSYAPGRKETQYF
. | TRBJ1-5 | . | TRBV30 | TGTGCCTGGGGGAATACCGGGACCCCCCTAGGTGAGCCCCAGCATTTT | CAWGNTGTPLGEPQHF